Only a few counts were recorded for the clone carrying this TCR beta chain. Assay: immunoSEQ multiplex PCR; the TCRdb copy retains only in-frame clones and omits some. The sample shows tens of thousands of clones, more than 90% of them seen only once. The entry originates in a study of T cell changes during pregnancy in multiple sclerosis. Germline CDR1 SEHNR, CDR2 FQNEAQ (reference sequence). The ends lost 4 bases at V and 6 bases at J; junction bases unmatched: 10. This CDR3 contains 15 residues. The TCR sequence derives from a female donor with multiple sclerosis, enrolled in a pregnancy study. The chain combines TRBV7-9 with TRBJ1-1, with 8 bases fitting TRBD1. Sequencing used CD8+ T cells from peripheral blood mononuclear cells, obtained in the third trimester of pregnancy. The CDR3 reads CASSSTTGVKAEAFF. DNA of the CDR3: TGTGCCAGCAGCTCAACGACAGGGGTGAAAGCTGAAGCTTTCTTT.